These 2 T cell receptor beta chains came from one sample sequenced in a study of regulatory T cells in long-lasting Graves disease. Combining iRepertoire HTBI primers with Arm-PCR of CDR3 regions, the authors built TCR beta libraries. A single record per CDR3 protein comes from TCRdb applying MiXCR to the multiplex PCR reads. The data contain about 220,000 distinct CDR3 sequences, approximately 18% of them seen just once; the ten biggest clones take up approximately 10%. Time point here: newly diagnosed GD, antithyroid drugs for less than 3 months. Preparation of the TCR library used RNA extracted from PBMCs. This sample was shared with a second study, whose subject was T cells in Graves' hyperthyroidism and ophthalmopathy.

Sequencing used peripheral blood mononuclear cells (PBMCs), obtained at new diagnosis, from a patient treated with antithyroid drugs. Every receptor here comes from a woman in her thirties with Graves disease.

This clonotype appeared a few times. This sequence joins TRBV20-1 and TRBJ1-2; tentative D call: TRBD1 (6 bases). From germline, CDR1 is DFQATT and CDR2 SNEGSKA (reference sequence). The CDR3 has 14 residues. Written as DNA, the CDR3 is TGCACCCCTCTAGGGGGGGAGTGGTTTAAGGGCTACACCTTC. Translating it yields CTPLGGEWFKGYTF.

This clonotype was counted between two and nine times. J is TRBJ1-2 and V is TRBV4-1, with D tentatively TRBD1 (5 bases). Germline assignment: CDR1 MGHRA and CDR2 YSYEKL. The CDR3 length is 14 residues. Between the trimmed V and J ends, which lost 4 bases and 7 bases, there was a span of 16 bases. CDR3 protein: CASSPPGGGAGYTF. As DNA, the CDR3 is TGCGCCAGCAGCCCCCCGGGGGGAGGTGCTGGCTACACCTTC.